Sequencing of this T cell receptor beta chain was carried out in a study of T cell responses to AZD1222 COVID-19 vaccine. TCRdb keeps only in-frame clones here, not all; method: immunoSEQ multiplex PCR. This table has 150,000 or so clones, around 90% appearing once. Trimming shortened V by 3 bases and J by 4 bases, and 12 bases separated the two germline ends. This CDR3 spans 14 amino acids. Per the germline V gene, CDR1 is LNHDA and CDR2 is SQIVND (reference sequence). This clone was picked up a small number of times. The receptor's source is an adult in good health. The specimen comprised peripheral blood, sampled on day 0 of AZD1222 vaccination. This chain joins TRBV19 and TRBJ1-2, with D possibly TRBD1 on 6 matching bases. CDR3 bases: TGTGCCAGTAGTATCCCTGGGGACATCTATGGCTACACCTTC. It translates to CASSIPGDIYGYTF.